These T cell receptor beta chains were read from a single sample in a study of blood T cell repertoires in COVID-19. Libraries were prepared by immunoSEQ multiplex PCR; TCRdb keeps only in-frame clonotypes and omits some of them. The table records fewer than 250,000 clones, around four fifths of them present only once. Sequences were obtained from peripheral blood. The receptors shown here come from a woman older than 75 with COVID-19, enrolled during active disease. Both conserved end residues are part of each CDR3. Fields, in order: CDR3 protein, CDR3 DNA, D gene, J gene, clone size, V gene. A D gene is named only where the DNA matches it firmly. Expanded clones get a size class; other rows say once, few or many, or leave the size out.

CDR3: CASSLTAGGPNTGELFF; DNA: TGCGCCAGCAGCTTAACAGCGGGGGGGCCTAACACCGGGGAGCTGTTTTTT; D: TRBD2; J: TRBJ2-2; size: .; V: TRBV5-1
CDR3: CASGRGGFLRNEQFF; DNA: TGTGCCAGTGGGAGGGGGGGGTTTTTGAGGAATGAGCAGTTCTTC; D: .; J: TRBJ2-1; size: .; V: TRBV5-8
CDR3: CASSSTGPPKEKLFF; DNA: TGTGCCAGCAGCTCAACAGGGCCCCCCAAAGAAAAACTGTTTTTT; D: .; J: TRBJ1-4; size: .; V: TRBV11-3
CDR3: CASSLTQGTTEAFF; DNA: TGCGCCAGCAGCCTGACACAGGGTACGACTGAAGCTTTCTTT; D: .; J: TRBJ1-1; size: .; V: TRBV5-1
CDR3: CASSVQGNSPLHF; DNA: TGTGCCAGCAGCGTACAGGGTAATTCACCCCTCCACTTT; D: .; J: TRBJ1-6; size: .; V: TRBV7-8
CDR3: CATKKGRGNQPQHF; DNA: TGTGCCACCAAAAAGGGCCGAGGGAACCAGCCCCAGCATTTT; D: .; J: TRBJ1-5; size: .; V: TRBV21-1
CDR3: CASRATGIGPMREKLFF; DNA: TGTGCCAGCAGGGCGACAGGGATCGGTCCTATGCGGGAAAAACTGTTTTTT; D: TRBD1; J: TRBJ1-4; size: few; V: TRBV6-8
CDR3: CASSPGTGLGNEQFF; DNA: TGTGCCAGCTCACCCGGGACAGGGTTGGGGAATGAGCAGTTCTTC; D: TRBD1; J: TRBJ2-1; size: .; V: TRBV18
CDR3: CASSPENRGNTEAFF; DNA: TGTGCCAGCTCACCAGAGAACAGGGGGAACACTGAAGCTTTCTTT; D: TRBD1; J: TRBJ1-1; size: .; V: TRBV18
CDR3: CASSPSGGNYNEQFF; DNA: TGTGCCAGCAGCCCCAGCGGGGGGAACTACAATGAGCAGTTCTTC; D: TRBD2; J: TRBJ2-1; size: .; V: TRBV11-3
CDR3: CASSRRDLAGPQETQYF; DNA: TGTGCCAGCTCACGACGGGATCTAGCGGGGCCGCAAGAGACCCAGTACTTC; D: TRBD2; J: TRBJ2-5; size: .; V: TRBV18
CDR3: CASSYRRLAGDQETQYF; DNA: TGTGCCAGCAGCTACCGCCGACTAGCGGGGGACCAAGAGACCCAGTACTTC; D: TRBD2; J: TRBJ2-5; size: .; V: TRBV7-9
CDR3: CASSPLLAGGNYEQYF; DNA: TGTGCCAGCAGCCCCCTTCTAGCGGGGGGGAACTACGAGCAGTACTTC; D: TRBD2; J: TRBJ2-7; size: .; V: TRBV7-2
CDR3: CASSSFPDTNGYTF; DNA: TGTGCCAGCAGTTCCTTCCCGGACACCAATGGCTACACCTTC; D: .; J: TRBJ1-2; size: .; V: TRBV28
CDR3: CASSLTGGGQPQHF; DNA: TGTGCCAGCAGTTTAACGGGGGGCGGTCAGCCCCAGCATTTT; D: .; J: TRBJ1-5; size: .; V: TRBV28
CDR3: CASSIKSNTEAFF; DNA: TGTGCCAGCAGCATCAAATCGAACACTGAAGCTTTCTTT; D: .; J: TRBJ1-1; size: once; V: TRBV3-1/TRBV3-2
CDR3: CASSSLGTSLATEAFF; DNA: TGTGCCAGCAGCTCCCTTGGGACATCTCTGGCCACTGAAGCTTTCTTT; D: .; J: TRBJ1-1; size: .; V: TRBV11-2
CDR3: CASSFYDRQETQYF; DNA: TGTGCCAGCAGCTTCTATGACAGGCAAGAGACCCAGTACTTC; D: .; J: TRBJ2-5; size: .; V: TRBV5-6
CDR3: CASSSDRGVYNEQFF; DNA: TGTGCCAGCAGCTCCGACAGGGGAGTCTACAATGAGCAGTTCTTC; D: TRBD1; J: TRBJ2-1; size: once; V: TRBV7-9
CDR3: CASSSGGAKDEQYF; DNA: TGTGCCAGCAGTAGTGGAGGGGCGAAAGACGAGCAGTACTTC; D: .; J: TRBJ2-7; size: .; V: TRBV6-5
CDR3: CSRQENTEAFF; DNA: TGCAGTCGACAGGAGAACACTGAAGCTTTCTTT; D: .; J: TRBJ1-1; size: .; V: TRBV20-1
CDR3: CASSQGGDHNQPQHF; DNA: TGCGCCAGCAGCCAAGGAGGAGACCACAATCAGCCCCAGCATTTT; D: .; J: TRBJ1-5; size: .; V: TRBV4-1
CDR3: CASSFTGDTQYF; DNA: TGTGCCAGCAGCTTTACAGGAGATACGCAGTATTTT; D: .; J: TRBJ2-3; size: .; V: TRBV7-8
CDR3: CASSVGGTSGGVTQFF; DNA: TGTGCCAGCAGCGTAGGTGGGACTAGCGGGGGGGTTACCCAGTTCTTC; D: TRBD2; J: TRBJ2-1; size: .; V: TRBV9
CDR3: CASSSGLAGTTQYF; DNA: TGTGCCAGCAGCTCGGGACTAGCGGGGACTACCCAGTACTTC; D: TRBD2; J: TRBJ2-5; size: .; V: TRBV11-3
CDR3: CASSIREGNTIYF; DNA: TGTGCCAGCAGTATTAGGGAGGGAAACACCATATATTTT; D: .; J: TRBJ1-3; size: .; V: TRBV6-5
CDR3: CASSLADRAAEAFF; DNA: TGCGCCAGCAGCTTGGCAGACAGGGCTGCTGAAGCTTTCTTT; D: TRBD1; J: TRBJ1-1; size: .; V: TRBV5-1
CDR3: CACAGGVGQPQHF; DNA: TGTGCGTGCGCAGGGGGCGTAGGACAGCCCCAGCATTTT; D: TRBD1; J: TRBJ1-5; size: .; V: TRBV30
CDR3: CASSQGTSGANF; DNA: TGTGCCAGCAGCCAAGGTACTAGCGGGGCGAACTTC; D: TRBD2; J: TRBJ2-5; size: .; V: TRBV3-1/TRBV3-2
CDR3: CASSQTGLGTDTQYF; DNA: TGTGCCAGTAGCCAGACAGGGCTGGGCACAGATACGCAGTATTTT; D: TRBD1; J: TRBJ2-3; size: .; V: TRBV19
CDR3: CASSRDRGYSLFF; DNA: TGTGCCAGCAGTCGGGACAGGGGGTACTCACTGTTTTTT; D: TRBD1; J: TRBJ1-4; size: .; V: TRBV11-2
CDR3: CASIGQGGETQYF; DNA: TGTGCCAGCATTGGACAGGGAGGGGAGACCCAGTACTTC; D: .; J: TRBJ2-5; size: .; V: TRBV6-5
CDR3: CASSPPGRGSGNTIYF; DNA: TGTGCCAGCTCACCCCCCGGCAGGGGGTCTGGAAACACCATATATTTT; D: TRBD1; J: TRBJ1-3; size: .; V: TRBV18
CDR3: CASSLGTVRKETQYF; DNA: TGTGCCAGCAGCTTAGGGACAGTTCGAAAAGAGACCCAGTACTTC; D: .; J: TRBJ2-5; size: .; V: TRBV7-8
CDR3: CASSIGQGLVEQYF; DNA: TGTGCCAGTAGTATAGGACAGGGTTTGGTCGAGCAGTATTTT; D: TRBD1; J: TRBJ2-3; size: .; V: TRBV19
CDR3: CASSSEAPGDEQYF; DNA: TGTGCCAGCAGCTCCGAGGCCCCCGGGGACGAGCAGTACTTC; D: .; J: TRBJ2-7; size: many; V: TRBV5-4
CDR3: CAISESTASNYGYTF; DNA: TGTGCCATCAGTGAGTCGACAGCTTCTAACTATGGCTACACCTTC; D: .; J: TRBJ1-2; size: .; V: TRBV10-3
CDR3: CASSLSAGPAGNTIYF; DNA: TGTGCCAGCAGCTTATCGGCAGGGCCAGCTGGAAACACCATATATTTT; D: .; J: TRBJ1-3; size: .; V: TRBV7-2
CDR3: CASSGEGVTDTQYF; DNA: TGTGCCAGCAGTGGGGAAGGGGTCACAGATACGCAGTATTTT; D: .; J: TRBJ2-3; size: .; V: TRBV25-1
CDR3: CASRSSGYLKYGYTF; DNA: TGTGCCAGTAGATCCTCGGGTTATCTAAAGTATGGCTACACCTTC; D: .; J: TRBJ1-2; size: .; V: TRBV19
CDR3: CATSRDGTSTSETQYF; DNA: TGTGCCACCAGCAGAGACGGGACTTCTACCTCAGAGACCCAGTACTTC; D: .; J: TRBJ2-5; size: .; V: TRBV15
CDR3: CASSENTDTQYF; DNA: TGTGCCAGTAGTGAGAACACAGATACGCAGTATTTT; D: .; J: TRBJ2-3; size: .; V: TRBV19
CDR3: CASRRDSYEQYF; DNA: TGTGCCAGCAGGCGGGACAGCTACGAGCAGTACTTC; D: .; J: TRBJ2-7; size: once; V: TRBV6-5
CDR3: CASSIMGRSNQPQHF; DNA: TGTGCCAGTAGTATAATGGGGAGGAGCAATCAGCCCCAGCATTTT; D: .; J: TRBJ1-5; size: .; V: TRBV19
CDR3: CASSLEQGNYGYTF; DNA: TGTGCCAGCAGCTTAGAGCAGGGGAACTATGGCTACACCTTC; D: .; J: TRBJ1-2; size: once; V: TRBV7-8
CDR3: CASSEALGGTEAFF; DNA: TGTGCCAGCAGTGAAGCGTTGGGGGGCACTGAAGCTTTCTTT; D: .; J: TRBJ1-1; size: .; V: TRBV6-1
CDR3: CASSSPGQGGITGAFF; DNA: TGTGCCAGCAGCTCCCCGGGACAGGGGGGGATTACTGGGGCTTTCTTT; D: TRBD1; J: TRBJ1-1; size: .; V: TRBV5-4
CDR3: CASSSRDREWYEQYF; DNA: TGTGCCAGCAGTTCCCGGGACAGGGAATGGTACGAGCAGTACTTC; D: TRBD1; J: TRBJ2-7; size: few; V: TRBV28
CDR3: CASRAQGAPNYGYTF; DNA: TGTGCCAGCAGAGCACAGGGGGCACCGAACTATGGCTACACCTTC; D: TRBD1; J: TRBJ1-2; size: .; V: TRBV6-4
CDR3: CASSLLAGGPSDTQYF; DNA: TGTGCCAGCAGTCTCCTAGCGGGGGGGCCATCAGATACGCAGTATTTT; D: TRBD2; J: TRBJ2-3; size: .; V: TRBV27
CDR3: CASSLTGVNTEAFF; DNA: TGTGCCAGTAGTCTAACGGGTGTGAACACTGAAGCTTTCTTT; D: .; J: TRBJ1-1; size: .; V: TRBV19
CDR3: CASSPTGADGNTIYF; DNA: TGTGCCAGCTCACCGACAGGGGCTGATGGAAACACCATATATTTT; D: TRBD1; J: TRBJ1-3; size: .; V: TRBV18
CDR3: CASSSESGIGNTIYF; DNA: TGTGCCAGCAGCTCAGAATCAGGGATTGGAAACACCATATATTTT; D: .; J: TRBJ1-3; size: .; V: TRBV9
CDR3: CASSWEGLNYGYTF; DNA: TGTGCCAGCAGCTGGGAGGGGCTAAACTATGGCTACACCTTC; D: .; J: TRBJ1-2; size: .; V: TRBV5-6
CDR3: CASSLASGGTDTQYF; DNA: TGTGCCAGCAGCTTGGCGTCGGGTGGGACAGATACGCAGTATTTT; D: .; J: TRBJ2-3; size: .; V: TRBV5-4
CDR3: CSVDRQGTEAFF; DNA: TGCAGCGTTGATCGGCAGGGCACTGAAGCTTTCTTT; D: .; J: TRBJ1-1; size: once; V: TRBV29-1
CDR3: CASSREASNQPQHF; DNA: TGTGCCAGCAGTCGAGAAGCTAGCAATCAGCCCCAGCATTTT; D: .; J: TRBJ1-5; size: .; V: TRBV3-1/TRBV3-2